Below, 16 T cell receptor beta chains from the same sample are listed, as sequenced in a study of blood T cell repertoires in COVID-19 (dated by TCRdb to about 2020). Libraries were built with the immunoSEQ multiplex PCR assay. Here the immuneACCESS table is served through TCRdb, limited to in-frame sequences with V and J called. Missing clones are a known gap in these copies; in checked studies unresolved V genes cover under half, and the rest lacks a known reason. In all, the sample holds fewer than 500,000 clones, and 80% to 90% of those were seen once. The ten biggest clones cover approximately 1.2% of the sample. The sequencing sample was made of PBMCs or T cells enriched from blood (not recorded which). These receptors originate from a man aged 30 to 39 who had recovered from COVID-19.

V is TRBV5-1 and J is TRBJ2-7; D perhaps matches TRBD2 (6 bases). Trimming pared 4 bases from V and 6 bases from J, leaving 17 bases between. The CDR3 length is 14 residues. From germline, CDR1 is SGHRS and CDR2 YFSETQ. The DNA for the CDR3 is TGCGCCAGCAGCCCCTCGCAGCCCGGGAGCGAGCAGTACTTC. Its translation is CASSPSQPGSEQYF.

The V and J genes are TRBV29-1 and TRBJ2-7; no clear D gene. Germline CDR1 is SQVTM and CDR2 is ANQGSEA. The CDR3 runs to 14 residues. Trimming removed 0 bases at V and 4 bases at J, with 13 bases between. As DNA, the CDR3 is TGCAGCGTTGAAGAACCAGTACAATCATACGAGCAGTACTTC. This codes for CSVEEPVQSYEQYF.

V is TRBV7-9 and J is TRBJ1-6; D might be TRBD1 (5 bases). Germline V CDR1 and CDR2: SEHNR, FQNEAQ (reference sequence). V gave up 1 base and J gave up 9 bases, with 13 bases separating them. This CDR3 is built from 15 residues. CDR3 nucleotides: TGTGCCAGCAGCTTAGTAGGTCAGGGTTTTTCACCCCTCCACTTT. Translation: CASSLVGQGFSPLHF.

This clone was observed a single time. The chain joins TRBV5-6 to TRBJ1-4, with TRBD1 as a possible D gene (5 bases). The V gene's germline CDR1 is SGHDT and CDR2 YYEEEE. Trimming stripped 1 base from V and 4 bases from J, with 8 bases between. This CDR3 contains 14 residues. CDR3 sequence: CASSLRGYNEKLFF. Here the CDR3 DNA reads TGTGCCAGCAGCTTGCGGGGGTATAATGAAAAACTGTTTTTT.

DNA for the CDR3: TGCGCCAGCAGCCAAGTCGTCGCAGAGGCGGTACTGGGCGAGCAGTACTTC. Protein product: CASSQVVAEAVLGEQYF. The genes are TRBV4-3 and TRBJ2-7; D gene ambiguous. The germline CDR1 and CDR2 sequences are LGHNA and YSLEER. V was cut by 1 base and J by 6 bases, with 22 bases left in between. The CDR3 runs to 17 residues.

The rearrangement uses TRBV19 and TRBJ1-1, with a weak D call TRBD1 (5 bases). V lost 6 bases, J lost 5 bases, and 16 bases lay in between. The CDR3 contains 14 residues. Germline V CDR1 and CDR2: LNHDA, SQIVND (reference sequence). CDR3 bases: TGTGCCAGTAGGGACACCTCTCACCGAACTGAAGCTTTCTTT. As protein: CASRDTSHRTEAFF.

There are a few counts of this clone. The V call is TRBV7-9, the J call TRBJ1-6; a weak D match, TRBD1 (5 bases). V dropped 4 bases and J dropped 14 bases, with 9 bases sitting between them. The CDR3 runs 11 residues. Germline values: CDR1 SEHNR, CDR2 FQNEAQ (reference sequence). CDR3 nucleotide sequence: TGTGCCAGCAGCTCCCGGGGGTCCCTCCACTTT. This encodes CASSSRGSLHF.

V and J are TRBV7-6 and TRBJ1-4, with TRBD1 as a possible D gene (5 bases). Germline lookup yields CDR1 SGHVS and CDR2 FNYEAQ. Trimming took 1 base from V and 2 from J, leaving 8 bases between them. The CDR3 length is 15 residues. CDR3 bases: TGTGCCAGCAGCTTAGGGGGCCGTACTAATGAAAAACTGTTTTTT. It yields the protein CASSLGGRTNEKLFF.

This clone came up once. V is TRBV10-1 and J is TRBJ2-1, with 11 bases identical to TRBD2. The CDR3 covers 16 residues. Germline CDR1 reads WNHNN; CDR2 reads SYGVQD (reference sequence). Trimming at V came to 0 bases and at J to 5 bases, leaving 3 bases not matched to a gene. CDR3 sequence reads: CASSESTSGSNNEQFF. The CDR3 nucleotides are TGCGCCAGCAGTGAGTCTACTAGCGGGAGTAACAATGAGCAGTTCTTC.

This clone was recorded once. The CDR3 sequence: CASSQDMAGSGNTIYF. The CDR3 bases are TGCGCCAGCAGCCAAGATATGGCGGGCTCTGGAAACACCATATATTTT. The chain has TRBV4-1 and TRBJ1-3; D is unclear. CDR3 length: 16 amino acids. V was shortened by 0 bases and J by 0 bases, with 9 bases between the two germline ends. Germline values: CDR1 MGHRA, CDR2 YSYEKL.

This clone was detected only once. The V and J genes are TRBV2 and TRBJ2-7, with 10 bases identical to TRBD2. V shed 2 bases, J shed 4 bases, and the junction held 5 bases outside the gene matches. CDR1 is SNHLY, CDR2 FYNNEI, per germline. There are 15 residues in the CDR3. CDR3 sequence reads: CASSELLAGEYEQYF. CDR3 DNA: TGTGCCAGCAGTGAACTCCTAGCGGGGGAGTACGAGCAGTACTTC.

This chain uses TRBV12-3 or TRBV12-4 with TRBJ1-3, with 8 bases matching TRBD1. The CDR3 consists of 13 residues. V shed 6 bases and J 8 bases; nucleotides not matched to a gene: 6. CDR3 residues: CASRVGQGDTIYF. The CDR3 DNA sequence: TGTGCCAGCAGGGTCGGACAGGGCGACACCATATATTTT.

V and J are TRBV6-2 or TRBV6-3 and TRBJ1-1, with D tentatively TRBD1 (6 bases). The length of the CDR3 is 13 residues. CDR1 and CDR2 from the germline V gene are MNHEY and SVGEGT. Trimming cost V 6 bases and J 1 base, with 9 bases left between them. Written as DNA, the CDR3 is TGTGCCAGCAGCGAGACAGGGAACACTGAAGCTTTCTTT. This encodes CASSETGNTEAFF.

This clone turned up a few times. The chain uses TRBV24-1 and TRBJ1-5, with TRBD1 matching 7 bases. V was pared by 1 base and J by 0 bases, with 20 bases of the junction left unmatched. This CDR3 region has 22 residues. From germline, CDR1 is KGHDR and CDR2 SFDVKD. The DNA for the CDR3 is TGTGCCACCAGTGATTTAGACAGGGTAAAGGTTGGTTATAGATATAGCAATCAGCCCCAGCATTTT. Translating it yields CATSDLDRVKVGYRYSNQPQHF.

The chain uses TRBV27 and TRBJ1-2; D gene ambiguous. The CDR3 is 12 residues long. Germline assignment: CDR1 MNHEY and CDR2 SMNVEV (reference sequence). Trimming removed 6 bases at V and 1 base at J, with 6 bases between. DNA of the CDR3: TGTGCCAGCAGCAGGTATAACTATGGCTACACCTTC. Translated, it gives CASSRYNYGYTF.

V and J are TRBV4-1 and TRBJ2-1, with TRBD2 identical over 7 bases. V gave up 4 bases and J gave up 0 bases; unmatched junction bases: 9. Looked up from germline, CDR1 is MGHRA and CDR2 is YSYEKL. The CDR3 extends over 17 amino acids. CDR3 sequence reads: CASSLPGGTGSYNEQFF. DNA of the CDR3: TGCGCCAGCAGCCTCCCCGGGGGGACGGGCTCCTACAATGAGCAGTTCTTC.